The sample holds a few counts of the clone carrying this T cell receptor beta chain. Germline V gene sequence: CDR1 SGHTA, CDR2 FQGNSA. This CDR3 region has 15 residues. V shed 5 bases and J 5 bases; nucleotides not matched to a gene: 9. Staining for CD45RO/CCR7/CD25/CD127/CD95/CD27 allowed sorting of CD4+ naive, central memory, regulatory and stem cell-like memory cells. The data stem from a study of beta chain features in type 1 diabetes. Since all of the isolated RNA was reverse transcribed, expressed TCRB transcripts were what got sequenced. Profiling relied on immunoSEQ multiplex PCR, and the TCRdb table lists in-frame clones only, not all of them. This table holds 500,000 to 700,000 clones, less than 20% found once.

The sequencing input was naive CD4+ T cells from blood. The rearrangement joins TRBV7-2 to TRBJ2-7; TRBD1 matches at 10 bases. This TCR was recovered from a man between 18 and 29 years old in good health. CDR3 protein: CASSAQTGGVDEQYF. The CDR3 bases are TGTGCCAGCAGCGCCCAGACAGGGGGCGTCGACGAGCAGTACTTC.